This T cell receptor beta chain originates from a study of T cell repertoires in cytomegalovirus infection. The germline V gene has CDR1 MNHEY and CDR2 SVGAGI. The CDR3 length is 15 residues. Losses at the gene ends were 2 bases for V and 6 bases for J; bases not matched to a gene: 4. This clonotype was detected a few times. In TCRdb, the reads were re-called with MiXCR into one record per CDR3 protein. Of more than 350,000 distinct CDR3 sequences in the sample, approximately 33% were seen once. The TCR was taken from a human donor in good health (CMV status not recorded). Some clones in this sample may be carry-over from other donors' samples. The sequenced sample consisted of PBMCs. The chain is built from TRBV6-5 and TRBJ2-2; 9 positions match TRBD1. CDR3 sequence (DNA): TGTGCCAGCAGTTACGCCAGGACAGGGGCCGGGGAGCTGTTTTTT. Translating it yields CASSYARTGAGELFF.